The next 5 T cell receptor beta chains were all read from a single sample in a study of blood T cell repertoires in COVID-19. Produced via immunoSEQ multiplex PCR; TCRdb's table is partial and in-frame only. The data contain under 300,000 clones, roughly 80% of them seen just once; the ten biggest clones take up around a tenth. Sequenced sample: peripheral blood. The receptors come from a woman between 50 and 59 years old who had recovered from COVID-19.

The V call is TRBV19, the J call TRBJ2-3; the match to TRBD1 covers 10 bases. CDR3 size: 15 residues. The ends lost 5 bases at V and 6 bases at J; junction bases unmatched: 8. Germline V gene lookup returns CDR1 LNHDA and CDR2 SQIVND (reference sequence). In nucleotides, the CDR3 is TGTGCCAGTAGTCGATCGACAGGGGGCTTGGATACGCAGTATTTT. It translates to CASSRSTGGLDTQYF.

The chain couples TRBV12-5 to TRBJ1-2, with 12 bases fitting TRBD1. This CDR3 comprises 17 residues. The germline V gene encodes CDR1 LGHNT and CDR2 FRNRAP. J lost 7 bases, V lost 2 bases, and 11 bases had no gene match. CDR3 sequence: CASGLSGQGASVSGYTF. The CDR3 coding sequence is TGTGCTAGTGGTTTGTCGGGACAGGGGGCGTCAGTCTCTGGCTACACCTTC.

The chain links TRBV6-6 to TRBJ2-1, with 7 bases aligning to TRBD1. This CDR3 is 16 amino acids long. Trimming cost V 6 bases and J 0 bases; bases outside gene matches: 8. CDR1 and CDR2 from the germline V gene are MNHNY and SVGAGI (reference sequence). The DNA for the CDR3 is TGTGCCAGCAGGACGGGACAGACCAGCTCCTACAATGAGCAGTTCTTC. Encoded protein: CASRTGQTSSYNEQFF.

This chain joins TRBV30 and TRBJ2-7; maybe TRBD2 (6 bases). Trimming cost V 5 bases and J 9 bases, with 20 bases left between them. The CDR3 is 13 amino acids. CDR1 and CDR2 (germline): GTSNPN, SVGIG (reference sequence). CDR3: CAWLPTGVGGQYF. CDR3 DNA: TGTGCCTGGCTCCCCACGGGGGTCGGCGGGCAGTACTTC.

The chain has TRBV27 and TRBJ2-1, with D unresolved. Germline CDR1 and CDR2: MNHEY and SMNVEV (reference sequence). Trimming cost V 4 bases and J 0 bases, with 13 bases left between them. This CDR3 contains 16 residues. As DNA, the CDR3 is TGTGCCAGCAGTTCTCGGGTGTCTAACTCCTACAATGAGCAGTTCTTC. It codes for CASSSRVSNSYNEQFF.